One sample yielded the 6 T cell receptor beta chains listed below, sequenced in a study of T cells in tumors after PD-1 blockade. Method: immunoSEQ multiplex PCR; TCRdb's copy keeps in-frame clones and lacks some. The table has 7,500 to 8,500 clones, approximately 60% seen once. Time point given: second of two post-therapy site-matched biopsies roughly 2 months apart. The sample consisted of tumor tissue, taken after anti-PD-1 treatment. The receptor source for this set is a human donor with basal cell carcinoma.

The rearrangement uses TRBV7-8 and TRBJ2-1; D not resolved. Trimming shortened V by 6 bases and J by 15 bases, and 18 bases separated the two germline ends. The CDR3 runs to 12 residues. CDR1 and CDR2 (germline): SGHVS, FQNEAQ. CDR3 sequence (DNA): TGTGCCAGCAGTACGGGCCCAACAATGGGGTTCTTC. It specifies CASSTGPTMGFF.

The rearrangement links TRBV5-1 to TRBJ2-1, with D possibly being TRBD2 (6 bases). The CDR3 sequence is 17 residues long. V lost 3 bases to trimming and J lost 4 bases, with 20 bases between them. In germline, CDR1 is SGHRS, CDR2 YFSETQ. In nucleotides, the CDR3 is TGCGCCAGCAGCTCAGAGGCCGGGAGAGGGGCTTACAATGAGCAGTTCTTC. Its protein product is CASSSEAGRGAYNEQFF.

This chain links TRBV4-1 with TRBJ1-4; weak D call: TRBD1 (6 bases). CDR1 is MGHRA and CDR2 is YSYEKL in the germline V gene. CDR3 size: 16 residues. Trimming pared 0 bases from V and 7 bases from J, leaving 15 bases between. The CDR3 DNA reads TGCGCCAGCAGCCAAGATCCGGGGGCAATTGGTGAAAAACTGTTTTTT. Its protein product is CASSQDPGAIGEKLFF.

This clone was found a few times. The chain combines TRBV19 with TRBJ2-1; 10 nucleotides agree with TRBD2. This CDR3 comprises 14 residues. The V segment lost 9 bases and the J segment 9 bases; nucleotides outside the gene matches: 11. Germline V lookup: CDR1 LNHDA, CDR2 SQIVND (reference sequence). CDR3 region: CASERGGLRSEQFF. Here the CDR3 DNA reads TGTGCCAGCGAGCGGGGGGGCCTCCGAAGTGAGCAGTTCTTC.

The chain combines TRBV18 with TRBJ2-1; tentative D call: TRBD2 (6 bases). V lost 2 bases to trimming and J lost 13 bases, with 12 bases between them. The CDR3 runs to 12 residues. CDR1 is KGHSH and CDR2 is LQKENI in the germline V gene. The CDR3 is CASSPTAGIQFF. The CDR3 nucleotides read TGTGCCAGCTCACCAACGGCGGGGATTCAGTTCTTC.

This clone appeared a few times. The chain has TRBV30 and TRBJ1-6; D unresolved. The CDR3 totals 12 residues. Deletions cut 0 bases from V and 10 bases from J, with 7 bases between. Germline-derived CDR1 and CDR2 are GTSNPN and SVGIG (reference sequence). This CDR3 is CAWSVGESPLHF. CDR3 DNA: TGTGCCTGGAGTGTGGGCGAATCACCCCTCCACTTT.